The rows below give T cell receptor beta chains drawn from one sample of a study of response to subunit inactivated influenza vaccine. TCRdb processed the RT-PCR reads anew with MiXCR; each CDR3 protein has one entry. The sample consists of hundreds of thousands of distinct CDR3 sequences, around 22% of them appearing once. The sample here was PBMCs from blood, taken less than 22 months after vaccination. These receptors all come from a man between 50 and 75 years old who received an inactivated influenza vaccine. Each CDR3 is given with its conserved first and last residue. The D gene is left open where the match is weak. A row's size may be missing; if present it is once, few, many or a size class.

len: 11
d_gene: .
j_gene: TRBJ1-1
v_gene: TRBV12-3/TRBV12-4
abundance: many
CDR3nt: TGTGCCAGCAGTTTACGGAATGAAGCTTTCTTT
CDR3aa: CASSLRNEAFF

len: 13
d_gene: .
j_gene: TRBJ2-7
v_gene: TRBV20-1
abundance: .
CDR3nt: TGCAGTGCTAGGGTTCAAAGCTCCTACGAGCAGTACTTC
CDR3aa: CSARVQSSYEQYF

len: 14
d_gene: .
j_gene: TRBJ2-3
v_gene: TRBV12-3/TRBV12-4
abundance: few
CDR3nt: TGTGCCAGCAGTTTAAGCGGTCGCACAGATACGCAGTATTTT
CDR3aa: CASSLSGRTDTQYF

len: 14
d_gene: .
j_gene: TRBJ1-2
v_gene: TRBV6-5
abundance: .
CDR3nt: TGTGCCAGCAGTTTAGGAGCCAACAACTATGACTACACCTTC
CDR3aa: CASSLGANNYDYTF

len: 13
d_gene: .
j_gene: TRBJ1-2
v_gene: TRBV16
abundance: .
CDR3nt: TGTGCCAGCAGCCAATCCACAGTGGGTGGCTACACCTTC
CDR3aa: CASSQSTVGGYTF

len: 14
d_gene: .
j_gene: TRBJ2-7
v_gene: TRBV3-1
abundance: few
CDR3nt: TGTGCCAGCAGCCAAGACCTTGGACTCGACGAGCAGTACTTC
CDR3aa: CASSQDLGLDEQYF

len: 17
d_gene: TRBD2
j_gene: TRBJ2-1
v_gene: TRBV11-2
abundance: .
CDR3nt: TGTGCCAGCAGCTTAGTCTCGGGGGGACGTTTCTACAATGAGCAGTTCTTC
CDR3aa: CASSLVSGGRFYNEQFF

len: 16
d_gene: TRBD2
j_gene: TRBJ2-3
v_gene: TRBV12-3/TRBV12-4
abundance: .
CDR3nt: TGTGCCAGCAGCCTGGGACTAGCGGGAAGCACAGATACGCAGTATTTT
CDR3aa: CASSLGLAGSTDTQYF

len: 13
d_gene: .
j_gene: TRBJ1-1
v_gene: TRBV7-9
abundance: few
CDR3nt: TGTGCCAGCAGCTTAGGGGCGGAGCTTGAAGCTTTCTTT
CDR3aa: CASSLGAELEAFF

len: 14
d_gene: TRBD1
j_gene: TRBJ1-2
v_gene: TRBV5-1
abundance: .
CDR3nt: TGCGCCAGCAGCACGGGACAGGATAACTATGGCTACACCTTC
CDR3aa: CASSTGQDNYGYTF

len: 18
d_gene: TRBD1
j_gene: TRBJ1-1
v_gene: TRBV5-1
abundance: .
CDR3nt: TGCGCCAGCAGCAAAGACAGGGGGAGAGCCTTGGTGAACACTGAAGCTTTCTTT
CDR3aa: CASSKDRGRALVNTEAFF

len: 16
d_gene: .
j_gene: TRBJ1-2
v_gene: TRBV3-1
abundance: many
CDR3nt: TGTGCCAGCAGCCAAGCGTTTGAGGGATGGAGCTATGGCTACACCTTC
CDR3aa: CASSQAFEGWSYGYTF

len: 14
d_gene: TRBD1
j_gene: TRBJ1-2
v_gene: TRBV7-9
abundance: many
CDR3nt: TGTGCCAGCAGCCGGGACAGGGTCAACTATGGCTACACCTTC
CDR3aa: CASSRDRVNYGYTF

len: 15
d_gene: TRBD1
j_gene: TRBJ2-2
v_gene: TRBV12-3/TRBV12-4
abundance: .
CDR3nt: TGTGCCAGCAGTTTGTACAGGGGTTTTGGCGGGGAGCTGTTTTTT
CDR3aa: CASSLYRGFGGELFF

len: 15
d_gene: TRBD2
j_gene: TRBJ2-1
v_gene: TRBV18
abundance: few
CDR3nt: TGTGCCAGCTCACAGGGACTAGCGGGGCTCAATGAGCAGTTCTTC
CDR3aa: CASSQGLAGLNEQFF

len: 14
d_gene: TRBD1
j_gene: TRBJ2-7
v_gene: TRBV10-2
abundance: .
CDR3nt: TGCGCCAGCAGTTCCGGGACAGGGGGAAACGAGCAGTACTTC
CDR3aa: CASSSGTGGNEQYF

len: 13
d_gene: .
j_gene: TRBJ1-2
v_gene: TRBV5-1
abundance: few
CDR3nt: TGCGCCAGCAGCTCGGACACCAAGCATGGCTACACCTTC
CDR3aa: CASSSDTKHGYTF

len: 13
d_gene: .
j_gene: TRBJ1-2
v_gene: TRBV9
abundance: .
CDR3nt: TGTGCCAGCAGCGTAGATGGGGTCTATGGCTACACCTTC
CDR3aa: CASSVDGVYGYTF

len: 15
d_gene: .
j_gene: TRBJ1-1
v_gene: TRBV18
abundance: .
CDR3nt: TGTGCCAGCTCACCAGAGAGCAGAGGGAACACTGAAGCTTTCTTT
CDR3aa: CASSPESRGNTEAFF

len: 14
d_gene: .
j_gene: TRBJ1-4
v_gene: TRBV7-2
abundance: .
CDR3nt: TGTGCCAGCAGCAAAAGGGCCGGGAATGAAAAACTGTTTTTT
CDR3aa: CASSKRAGNEKLFF

len: 13
d_gene: .
j_gene: TRBJ1-2
v_gene: TRBV7-2
abundance: many
CDR3nt: TGTGCCAGCAGCCCCGGTAGGGTGGGTGGCTACACCTTC
CDR3aa: CASSPGRVGGYTF

len: 17
d_gene: .
j_gene: TRBJ2-2
v_gene: TRBV6-2/TRBV6-3
abundance: .
CDR3nt: TGTGCCAGCAGCCCATCCCTGGTCTTCAGGAACACCGGGGAGCTGTTTTTT
CDR3aa: CASSPSLVFRNTGELFF

len: 14
d_gene: .
j_gene: TRBJ1-1
v_gene: TRBV5-1
abundance: .
CDR3nt: TGCGCCAGCAGCTTGGTAAGGGGTGTGACTGAAGCTTTCTTT
CDR3aa: CASSLVRGVTEAFF

len: 15
d_gene: .
j_gene: TRBJ2-7
v_gene: TRBV7-2
abundance: few
CDR3nt: TGTGCCAGCAGCCTGCTCGGCGCCCTATCCTACGAGCAGTACTTC
CDR3aa: CASSLLGALSYEQYF

len: 13
d_gene: .
j_gene: TRBJ2-4
v_gene: TRBV20-1
abundance: .
CDR3nt: TGCAGTATTCGGGAGCTTGGAAAAAACATTCAGTACTTC
CDR3aa: CSIRELGKNIQYF

len: 11
d_gene: .
j_gene: TRBJ1-5
v_gene: TRBV19
abundance: .
CDR3nt: TGTGCCACCGGAGGCTCCTGGCCCCAGCATTTT
CDR3aa: CATGGSWPQHF

len: 15
d_gene: TRBD2
j_gene: TRBJ2-7
v_gene: TRBV3-1
abundance: .
CDR3nt: TGTGCCAGCAGCCAACCGGGACTAGCTGCCCACGAGCAGTACTTC
CDR3aa: CASSQPGLAAHEQYF

len: 16
d_gene: .
j_gene: TRBJ2-2
v_gene: TRBV11-2
abundance: few
CDR3nt: TGTGCCAGCAGCTTAGCGAGTGGGCCCTTCACCGGGGAGCTGTTTTTT
CDR3aa: CASSLASGPFTGELFF

len: 11
d_gene: .
j_gene: TRBJ1-4
v_gene: TRBV11-2
abundance: .
CDR3nt: TGTGCCAGCAGCGGGCCCGCGAAACTGTTTTTT
CDR3aa: CASSGPAKLFF

len: 17
d_gene: .
j_gene: TRBJ2-1
v_gene: TRBV6-5
abundance: .
CDR3nt: TGTGCCAGCAGTTACTCAGCAGGAACCTACGGAACATATGAGCAGTTCTTC
CDR3aa: CASSYSAGTYGTYEQFF

len: 10
d_gene: .
j_gene: TRBJ1-2
v_gene: TRBV20-1
abundance: few
CDR3nt: TGCAGTGCCAGGGGCCATGGCTACACCTTC
CDR3aa: CSARGHGYTF

len: 14
d_gene: .
j_gene: TRBJ2-1
v_gene: TRBV28
abundance: .
CDR3nt: TGTGCCAGCAGTTTCGAGCAGAACTACAATGAGCAGTTCTTC
CDR3aa: CASSFEQNYNEQFF

len: 16
d_gene: .
j_gene: TRBJ2-3
v_gene: TRBV7-8
abundance: few
CDR3nt: TGTGCCAGCAGCTTAGCGCTCGGCGGGATAACGGATACGCAGTATTTT
CDR3aa: CASSLALGGITDTQYF

len: 15
d_gene: .
j_gene: TRBJ1-6
v_gene: TRBV6-1
abundance: many
CDR3nt: TGTGCCAGCAGACGAGACAATCCATATAATTCACCCCTCCACTTT
CDR3aa: CASRRDNPYNSPLHF

len: 14
d_gene: .
j_gene: TRBJ2-1
v_gene: TRBV5-1
abundance: .
CDR3nt: TGCGCCAGCAGCTTGGGGCAGGGAGGCAATGAGCAGTTCTTC
CDR3aa: CASSLGQGGNEQFF

len: 14
d_gene: TRBD2
j_gene: TRBJ2-3
v_gene: TRBV20-1
abundance: few
CDR3nt: TGCAGTGCTAGATCCTCCCTAGCGGGATATACGCAGTATTTT
CDR3aa: CSARSSLAGYTQYF

len: 15
d_gene: .
j_gene: TRBJ1-6
v_gene: TRBV4-1
abundance: many
CDR3nt: TGCGCCAGCAGCCGAGGACTGGGAGATAATTCACCCCTCCACTTT
CDR3aa: CASSRGLGDNSPLHF